These 32 T cell receptor beta chains originate from one sample sequenced in a study of shared clonotypes between healthy human individuals. Assay used: immunoSEQ multiplex PCR; TCRdb lists only in-frame clones, some missing. In the table there are hundreds of thousands of clones, around three quarters of which are singletons. The sample comprised PBMCs. The receptor set was obtained from a woman in her 40s in good health. Some clones in this sample may be carry-over from other donors' samples.

For this clone: With only one base between it and a far larger clone, this is likely a read error. Additional DNA sequences in this sample encode the identical CDR3. V is TRBV2 and J is TRBJ1-3; D is ambiguous. The CDR3 has 14 amino acids. CDR1 SNHLY and CDR2 FYNNEI come from the germline V gene. V was pared by 6 bases and J by 2 bases, with 11 bases between. CDR3 in DNA: TGTGCCAGCAGCGTCGGAGGGCCTGGAAACACCATATATTTT. It yields the protein CASSVGGPGNTIYF. Drawing the rest from reference TRBV2 and TRBJ1-3, the complete variable domain is EPEVTQTPSHQVTQMGQEVILRCVPISNHLYFYWYRQILGQKVEFLVSFYNNEISEKSEIFDDQFSVERPDGSNFTLKIRSTKLEDSAMYFCASSVGGPGNTIYFGEGSWLTVV.

The sample holds one count of this clone. The chain combines TRBV4-2 with TRBJ2-2, with 10 bases matching TRBD1. Germline lookup yields CDR1 LGHNA and CDR2 YNFKEQ. Trimming at V came to 6 bases and at J to 6 bases, leaving 7 bases not matched to a gene. This CDR3 region has 15 residues. The CDR3 loop reads CASSQRQGASGELFF. In DNA form, the CDR3 reads TGTGCCAGCAGTCAAAGACAGGGGGCTTCCGGGGAGCTGTTTTTT.

The chain combines TRBV7-6 with TRBJ2-5; 11 nucleotides line up with TRBD1. V trimming: 4 bases; J trimming: 5 bases; junction bases outside the gene matches: 6. Germline lookup yields CDR1 SGHVS and CDR2 FNYEAQ. CDR3 size: 15 residues. The CDR3: CASSSPGQGGETQYF. As DNA, the CDR3 is TGTGCCAGCAGCTCACCGGGACAGGGGGGGGAGACCCAGTACTTC. The full variable domain, its missing parts supplied by reference TRBV7-6 and TRBJ2-5, is GAGVSQSPRYKVTKRGQDVALRCDPISGHVSLYWYRQALGQGPEFLTYFNYEAQQDKSGLPNDRFSAERPEGSISTLTIQRTEQRDSAMYRCASSSPGQGGETQYFGPGTRLLVL.

This clone showed up just once. V gene TRBV30 combines with J gene TRBJ2-6; D is undetermined. Germline V gives CDR1 GTSNPN, CDR2 SVGIG (reference sequence). This CDR3 comprises 15 residues. Trimming removed 8 bases from V and 0 bases from J, with 14 bases in between. CDR3 residues: CAGVTVLSGANVLTF. In DNA form, the CDR3 reads TGTGCCGGGGTGACCGTTCTCTCTGGGGCCAACGTCCTGACTTTC.

This clone was recorded only once. V is TRBV7-9 and J is TRBJ1-2, with unresolved D. Germline V gene sequence: CDR1 SEHNR, CDR2 FQNEAQ (reference sequence). CDR3 length: 14 amino acids. V lost 5 bases to trimming and J lost 8 bases, with 18 bases between them. The CDR3 sequence: CASSPGSLHGGYTF. CDR3 coding DNA: TGTGCCAGCAGCCCCGGCAGCCTCCATGGGGGCTACACCTTC. Full variable domain (remainder filled in from reference TRBV7-9 and TRBJ1-2): DTGVSQNPRHKITKRGQNVTFRCDPISEHNRLYWYRQTLGQGPEFLTYFQNEAQLEKSRLLSDRFSAERPKGSFSTLEIQRTEQGDSAMYLCASSPGSLHGGYTFGSGTRLTVV.

The chain has TRBV11-2 and TRBJ2-7, with D possibly TRBD2 on 5 matching bases. Germline assignment: CDR1 SGHAT and CDR2 FQNNGV. The CDR3 totals 13 residues. Trimming removed 6 bases from V and 5 bases from J, with 14 bases in between. Here the CDR3 reads CASRALLRDEQYF. DNA for the CDR3: TGTGCCAGCAGGGCCCTGCTGAGGGACGAGCAGTACTTC.

The rearrangement joins TRBV7-2 to TRBJ2-7; 10 nucleotides align to TRBD2. The V gene's germline CDR1 is SGHTA and CDR2 FQGNSA. There are 15 residues in the CDR3. V gave up 5 bases and J gave up 1 base; unmatched junction bases: 5. DNA for the CDR3: TGTGCCAGCAGCCCGACTAGCGGGCGATCCTACGAGCAGTACTTC. Its translation: CASSPTSGRSYEQYF.

V usage is TRBV4-1 and J usage is TRBJ2-1; the match to TRBD2 covers 10 bases. This CDR3 contains 15 residues. The J segment lost 3 bases and the V segment lost 4 bases, leaving 3 bases of the junction unmatched. Germline CDR1 MGHRA, CDR2 YSYEKL. The CDR3 region has the DNA TGCGCCAGCAGCCCAGGACTAGCGGTCTACAATGAGCAGTTCTTC. It encodes CASSPGLAVYNEQFF.

V usage is TRBV7-9 and J usage is TRBJ1-5; TRBD1 might be the D (6 bases). Trimming pared 4 bases from V and 2 bases from J, leaving 9 bases between. There are 14 residues in the CDR3. CDR1 and CDR2 from the germline V gene are SEHNR and FQNEAQ (reference sequence). CDR3 sequence (DNA): TGTGCCAGCAGCTCCTCAGGGGGCAATCAGCCCCAGCATTTT. Encoded protein: CASSSSGGNQPQHF.

CDR3 sequence (DNA): TGTGCCAGCTCACCTTCAGGTGGCATATGGGACTACGAGCAGTACTTC. Its protein product is CASSPSGGIWDYEQYF. V gene TRBV18 combines with J gene TRBJ2-7; D gene uncertain. The CDR3 has 16 residues. From germline, CDR1 is KGHSH and CDR2 LQKENI. Trimming shortened V by 3 bases and J by 3 bases, and 18 bases separated the two germline ends. The full variable domain, its missing parts supplied by reference TRBV18 and TRBJ2-7, is NAGVMQNPRHLVRRRGQEARLRCSPMKGHSHVYWYRQLPEEGLKFMVYLQKENIIDESGMPKERFSAEFPKEGPSILRIQQVVRGDSAAYFCASSPSGGIWDYEQYFGPGTRLTVT.

The chain employs TRBV10-3 and TRBJ1-1, with a tentative D call TRBD1 (5 bases). V dropped 6 bases and J dropped 1 base, with 12 bases sitting between them. Germline V gene lookup returns CDR1 ENHRY and CDR2 SYGVKD. The CDR3 has 14 residues. The CDR3 loop is CAIRHGTENTEAFF. The DNA for the CDR3 is TGTGCCATCAGACACGGGACGGAGAACACTGAAGCTTTCTTT.

V is TRBV5-4 and J is TRBJ1-6; tentatively, D is TRBD1 (6 bases). CDR3 length: 14 amino acids. V was clipped by 4 bases and J by 5 bases, with 10 bases between them. Germline V gene sequence: CDR1 SGHNT, CDR2 YYREEE (reference sequence). Here the CDR3 reads CASSHDRNNSPLHF. The CDR3 nucleotides are TGTGCCAGCAGCCACGACAGGAATAATTCACCCCTCCACTTT.

CDR3 nucleotides: TGTGCCAGCAGTTATGGCGCAGATACGCAGTATTTT. This translates into CASSYGADTQYF. The V gene is TRBV7-3, the J gene TRBJ2-3; D not resolved. From germline, CDR1 is SGHTA and CDR2 FQGTGA. The CDR3 sequence is 12 residues long. V shed 6 bases and J shed 4 bases, with 8 bases lying between them.

The gene calls are TRBV6-1 and TRBJ2-1; D might be TRBD1 or TRBD2, each matching 5 bases. CDR1 and CDR2 (germline): MNHNS, SASEGT. V was clipped by 4 bases and J by 5 bases, with 18 bases between them. The CDR3 spans 16 residues. The CDR3 nucleotides read TGTGCCAGCAGTGCAATTACCGGGACCCCACACAATGAGCAGTTCTTC. Translation: CASSAITGTPHNEQFF.

The J gene is TRBJ2-1, the V gene TRBV19, with 8 bases aligning to TRBD1. From germline, CDR1 is LNHDA and CDR2 SQIVND (reference sequence). J was trimmed by 7 bases and V by 6 bases; bases with no gene match: 11. The CDR3 extends over 15 amino acids. CDR3 in amino acids: CASSMQRGQVNEQFF. CDR3 DNA: TGTGCCAGTAGCATGCAGAGGGGACAGGTAAATGAGCAGTTCTTC. Complete variable domain (other parts from reference TRBV19 and TRBJ2-1): DGGITQSPKYLFRKEGQNVTLSCEQNLNHDAMYWYRQDPGQGLRLIYYSQIVNDFQKGDIAEGYSVSREKKESFPLTVTSAQKNPTAFYLCASSMQRGQVNEQFFGPGTRLTVL.

The chain has TRBV7-3 and TRBJ1-1, with D hard to call. V was pared by 7 bases and J by 1 base, with 10 bases between. The CDR3 loop spans 13 amino acids. Germline CDR1 reads SGHTA; CDR2 reads FQGTGA. CDR3 sequence (DNA): TGTGCCAGCAACCTCGGAGGGAACACTGAAGCTTTCTTT. It is translated as CASNLGGNTEAFF.

The genes are TRBV20-1 and TRBJ1-1; perhaps TRBD1 as D (6 bases). Trimming removed 3 bases from V and 11 bases from J, with 13 bases in between. In germline, CDR1 is DFQATT, CDR2 SNEGSKA (reference sequence). CDR3 size: 11 residues. Written as DNA, the CDR3 is TGCAGTGCTAGGGGCGGGGGGGCCGCTTTCTTT. Encoded protein: CSARGGGAAFF.

The chain uses TRBV27 and TRBJ2-5, with unresolved D. From germline, CDR1 is MNHEY and CDR2 SMNVEV (reference sequence). V was clipped by 8 bases and J by 5 bases, with 15 bases between them. The CDR3 is made up of 13 amino acids. The CDR3, as DNA: TGTGCCAGCTCAGGCCCCGGCTTGGAGACCCAGTACTTC. Residues: CASSGPGLETQYF.

The CDR3 coding sequence is TGTGCCAGCAGCGGTGGGCGGACTAGCGGGTACCACCAAGAGACCCAGTACTTC. Protein sequence: CASSGGRTSGYHQETQYF. J is TRBJ2-5 and V is TRBV11-2; 11 nucleotides agree with TRBD2. The CDR3 consists of 18 residues. Germline V gene sequence: CDR1 SGHAT, CDR2 FQNNGV. The junction had 11 bases not matched to a gene; V was cut back by 5 bases and J by 0 bases. The complete variable domain, with remaining parts taken from reference TRBV11-2 and TRBJ2-5, reads EAGVAQSPRYKIIEKRQSVAFWCNPISGHATLYWYQQILGQGPKLLIQFQNNGVVDDSQLPKDRFSAERLKGVDSTLKIQPAKLEDSAVYLCASSGGRTSGYHQETQYFGPGTRLLVL.

This clone was counted between two and nine times. The chain is built from TRBV7-2 and TRBJ2-3; D not certain. Germline CDR1 and CDR2: SGHTA and FQGNSA. Trimming took 5 bases from V and 4 from J, leaving 10 bases between them. The CDR3 has 13 amino acids. The CDR3 spells CASSPLVADTQYF. CDR3 in DNA: TGTGCCAGCAGCCCCTTAGTGGCAGATACGCAGTATTTT.

This clone was observed a single time. DNA of the CDR3: TGCGCCAGCAGTCCGGGCGGGAGGCCCTACGAGCAGTACTTC. As protein: CASSPGGRPYEQYF. The chain couples TRBV5-1 to TRBJ2-7, with 8 bases fitting TRBD2. Germline trimming cut 5 bases from V and 2 bases from J; bases unmatched to any gene: 6. From germline, CDR1 is SGHRS and CDR2 YFSETQ. The CDR3 length is 14 residues.

J is TRBJ2-2 and V is TRBV7-9; TRBD1 aligns across 11 bases. Germline trimming cut 3 bases from V and 9 bases from J; bases unmatched to any gene: 6. CDR3 size: 15 residues. CDR1 is SEHNR and CDR2 is FQNEAQ in the germline V gene (reference sequence). The chain's CDR3 is CASSLSGTGGRELFF. Written as DNA, the CDR3 is TGTGCCAGCAGCTTGTCGGGGACAGGGGGACGGGAGCTGTTTTTT. Looking up the rest from reference TRBV7-9 and TRBJ2-2 gives the full variable domain: DTGVSQNPRHKITKRGQNVTFRCDPISEHNRLYWYRQTLGQGPEFLTYFQNEAQLEKSRLLSDRFSAERPKGSFSTLEIQRTEQGDSAMYLCASSLSGTGGRELFFGEGSRLTVL.

Ten or more counts support this clone. V is TRBV2 and J is TRBJ2-1; D uncertain. Trimming removed 6 bases at V and 9 bases at J, with 12 bases between. The CDR3 consists of 12 residues. CDR1 is SNHLY, CDR2 FYNNEI, per germline. CDR3 bases: TGTGCCAGCAGACGCGTTTTGGGTGAGCAGTTCTTC. Its translation: CASRRVLGEQFF.

The J gene is TRBJ2-1, the V gene TRBV28; D gene ambiguous. V lost 5 bases and J 12 bases, leaving 17 bases between the germline ends. The germline gives CDR1 MDHEN, CDR2 SYDVKM. The CDR3 length is 13 residues. DNA for the CDR3: TGTGCCAGCAGTCCCCCCGACCGCGAAGTGCAGTTCTTC. This codes for CASSPPDREVQFF.

The chain uses TRBV25-1 and TRBJ2-7; unclear D gene. V lost 4 bases, J lost 2 bases, and 18 bases lay in between. Germline CDR1 reads MGHDK; CDR2 reads SYGVNS. This CDR3 has 16 residues. CDR3 sequence (DNA): TGTGCCAGCAGTGTTCCCCCAAGGGTCCCTACCTACGAGCAGTACTTC. Protein product: CASSVPPRVPTYEQYF.

The chain combines TRBV28 with TRBJ1-3, with D possibly being TRBD1 (5 bases). The length of the CDR3 is 16 residues. The ends were cut back, 10 bases at V and 2 bases at J, with 21 bases in the middle. Per the germline V gene, CDR1 is MDHEN and CDR2 is SYDVKM. Written as DNA, the CDR3 is TGTGCCACCCTCCCCCCCGGGACCAGGACTGGAAACACCATATATTTT. It translates to CATLPPGTRTGNTIYF. Drawing the rest from reference TRBV28 and TRBJ1-3, the complete variable domain is DVKVTQSSRYLVKRTGEKVFLECVQDMDHENMFWYRQDPGLGLRLIYFSYDVKMKEKGDIPEGYSVSREKKERFSLILESASTNQTSMYLCATLPPGTRTGNTIYFGEGSWLTVV.

The chain recombines TRBV9 with TRBJ2-3, with 14 bases lining up with TRBD2. The germline gives CDR1 SGDLS, CDR2 YYNGEE. This CDR3 region has 17 residues. The trim removed 3 bases at V and 5 bases at J, leaving 8 bases unmatched. CDR3: CASSAGLAGGGKDTQYF. CDR3 sequence (DNA): TGTGCCAGCAGCGCAGGACTAGCGGGAGGAGGTAAAGATACGCAGTATTTT.

This rearrangement joins TRBV11-1 to TRBJ2-3; D not resolved. Germline CDR1 is SGHAT and CDR2 is FQDESV (reference sequence). Trimming took off 1 base at V and 1 base at J, with 12 bases between the two ends. This CDR3 has 16 amino acids. This CDR3 reads CASSLDGPAGTDTQYF. The CDR3 DNA sequence: TGTGCCAGCAGCTTAGATGGCCCCGCGGGCACAGATACGCAGTATTTT.

Note on this clone: A far larger clone is one nucleotide away, so this likely arose from a read error. The sample contains more than one DNA sequence encoding this CDR3. The gene calls are TRBV7-2 and TRBJ1-1, with D possibly TRBD1 on 5 matching bases. The length of the CDR3 is 13 residues. V lost 2 bases and J lost 3, with 7 bases in between. CDR1 is SGHTA and CDR2 is FQGNSA in the germline V gene. CDR3 amino acids: CASSLSRDTEAFF. The CDR3 DNA reads as TGTGCCAGCAGCTTAAGCAGGGACACTGAAGCTTTCTTT.

To note about this clone: At one of its ends the junction is not consistent with the germline gene, which may arise from a read error. The chain's CDR3 is CASSVLQGNAEALF. DNA for the CDR3: TGTGCCAGCAGTGTACTTCAGGGCAACGCTGAAGCTCTCTTT. The chain uses TRBV2 and TRBJ1-1; possibly TRBD1 for D (5 bases). The CDR3 has 14 amino acids. Germline lookup yields CDR1 SNHLY and CDR2 FYNNEI.

The J gene is TRBJ1-1, the V gene TRBV30; D not resolved. Germline CDR1 GTSNPN, CDR2 SVGIG (reference sequence). Trimming took off 1 base at V and 1 base at J, with 16 bases between the two ends. The CDR3 totals 16 residues. The CDR3 spells CAWSGQPNRENTEAFF. DNA for the CDR3: TGTGCCTGGAGTGGGCAACCAAACCGGGAGAACACTGAAGCTTTCTTT.

The chain carries TRBV5-1 and TRBJ2-7; TRBD2 matches 7 bases. The CDR3 has 13 residues. From germline, CDR1 is SGHRS and CDR2 YFSETQ. The V gene end was trimmed by 1 base and the J gene end by 2 bases; junction bases not matched to a gene: 0. The CDR3 nucleotides read TGCGCCAGCAGCTTGACTAGCGCCTACGAGCAGTACTTC. Translation gives CASSLTSAYEQYF.